This entry is about one T cell receptor beta chain. Antigen unknown. The sample belongs to a study of identifying expanded T cells in peripheral blood. Whole-study findings and limits: Clone count variance between roughly 2-week samples rose with total template count.

Germline values: CDR1 SGHTA, CDR2 FQGNSA. There are 14 residues in the CDR3. The junction had 2 bases not matched to a gene; V was cut back by 1 base and J by 5 bases. Clones were sequenced by immunoSEQ multiplex PCR, and TCRdb holds only the in-frame ones, with some missing. Counted here are around 100,000 clones, around 89% occurring once; the ten biggest clones make up about a sixth. No infections or other immune events were documented during collection. This clonotype originated in a person aged 18 to 70 in good health. The sequenced sample was blood. J is TRBJ2-5 and V is TRBV7-2; 9 nucleotides align to TRBD2. CDR3 loop: CASSLVSGGETQYF. Here the CDR3 DNA reads TGTGCCAGCAGCTTAGTCAGCGGGGGGGAGACCCAGTACTTC.